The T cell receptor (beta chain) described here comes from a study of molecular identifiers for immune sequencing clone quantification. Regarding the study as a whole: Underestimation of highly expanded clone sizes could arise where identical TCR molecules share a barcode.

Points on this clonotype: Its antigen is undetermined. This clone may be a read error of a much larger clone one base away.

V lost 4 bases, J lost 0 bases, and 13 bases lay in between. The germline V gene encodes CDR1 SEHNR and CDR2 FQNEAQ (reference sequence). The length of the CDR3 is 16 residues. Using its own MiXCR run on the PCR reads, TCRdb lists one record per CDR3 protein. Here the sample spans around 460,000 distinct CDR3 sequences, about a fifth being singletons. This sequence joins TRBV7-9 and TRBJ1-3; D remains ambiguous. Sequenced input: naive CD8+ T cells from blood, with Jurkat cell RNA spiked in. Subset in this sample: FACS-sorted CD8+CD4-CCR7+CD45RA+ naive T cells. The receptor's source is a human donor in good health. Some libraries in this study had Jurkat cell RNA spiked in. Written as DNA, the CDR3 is TGTGCCAGCAGCTCTTTGTCGACGAGCTCTGGAAACACCATATATTTT. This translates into CASSSLSTSSGNTIYF. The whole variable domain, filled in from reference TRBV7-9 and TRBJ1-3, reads DTGVSQNPRHKITKRGQNVTFRCDPISEHNRLYWYRQTLGQGPEFLTYFQNEAQLEKSRLLSDRFSAERPKGSFSTLEIQRTEQGDSAMYLCASSSLSTSSGNTIYFGEGSWLTVV.